This entry lists 28 T cell receptor beta chains sequenced from one sample in a study of OX40 agonist ivuxolimab in advanced cancers. The protocol was immunoSEQ multiplex PCR, while the TCRdb copy is restricted to in-frame clones and leaves out a portion. The repertoire includes 90,000 to 100,000 clones, about 88% of them detected once, and about 0.8% sits in the top ten. This sample comprised CD4+ or CD8+ T cells sorted from blood, obtained in a trial of the OX40 agonist ivuxolimab. These receptors came from an adult with an advanced solid tumor such as melanoma, head and neck, liver or kidney cancer.

The V call is TRBV9, the J call TRBJ2-2, with 14 bases identical to TRBD2. The germline gives CDR1 SGDLS, CDR2 YYNGEE. This CDR3 is built from 15 residues. With 2 bases clipped from V and 10 bases from J, the junction kept 4 bases outside the gene matches. The CDR3 loop is CASSVGTSGRLELFF. The CDR3 DNA follows: TGTGCCAGCAGCGTCGGGACTAGCGGGAGACTGGAGCTGTTTTTT.

This rearrangement joins TRBV28 to TRBJ1-2; D gene ambiguous. Trimming cost V 9 bases and J 0 bases, with 5 bases left between them. The CDR3 loop spans 11 amino acids. CDR1 is MDHEN and CDR2 is SYDVKM in the germline V gene. CDR3 bases: TGTGCCAGTTTAGCTAACTATGGCTACACCTTC. Protein sequence: CASLANYGYTF.

This sequence joins TRBV7-2 and TRBJ1-5; the match to TRBD1 covers 8 bases. J was trimmed by 0 bases and V by 3 bases; bases with no gene match: 7. The CDR3 has 17 residues. CDR1 and CDR2 (germline): SGHTA, FQGNSA. DNA for the CDR3: TGTGCCAGCAGCTTTGGGACAGGCTCCTTTAGCAATCAGCCCCAGCATTTT. Translating gives CASSFGTGSFSNQPQHF.

This chain joins TRBV4-1 and TRBJ1-3; D unclear. V lost 5 bases and J 7 bases, leaving 12 bases between the germline ends. CDR1 is MGHRA, CDR2 YSYEKL, per germline. This CDR3 has 13 amino acids. Here the CDR3 DNA reads TGCGCCAGCAGCGCATCGAGCTGGAACACCATATATTTT. This encodes CASSASSWNTIYF.

This clone was seen a single time. The chain joins TRBV18 to TRBJ2-1; TRBD2 aligns across 9 bases. This CDR3 is built from 13 residues. The germline gives CDR1 KGHSH, CDR2 LQKENI. Germline trimming cut 0 bases from V and 14 bases from J; bases unmatched to any gene: 5. The CDR3: CASSPPGLADEFF. CDR3 DNA sequence: TGTGCCAGCTCACCACCGGGACTAGCTGATGAGTTCTTC. Supplemented by reference TRBV18 and TRBJ2-1, the full variable domain reads NAGVMQNPRHLVRRRGQEARLRCSPMKGHSHVYWYRQLPEEGLKFMVYLQKENIIDESGMPKERFSAEFPKEGPSILRIQQVVRGDSAAYFCASSPPGLADEFFGPGTRLTVL.

This chain joins TRBV6-5 and TRBJ2-1; maybe TRBD2 (5 bases). The germline V gene has CDR1 MNHEY and CDR2 SVGAGI. V dropped 8 bases and J dropped 6 bases, with 14 bases sitting between them. This CDR3 spans 13 amino acids. The CDR3 bases are TGTGCCAGCTCCCGGGAAAGCGGCAATGAGCAGTTCTTC. Its translation: CASSRESGNEQFF.

This chain uses TRBV5-6 with TRBJ2-7; 7 bases align to TRBD1. V lost 2 bases, J lost 4 bases, and 3 bases stayed unmatched. The CDR3 runs to 13 residues. Germline V gives CDR1 SGHDT, CDR2 YYEEEE. CDR3 in amino acids: CASSLGQVYEQYF. Here the CDR3 DNA reads TGTGCCAGCAGCTTAGGACAGGTTTACGAGCAGTACTTC.

The chain carries TRBV7-3 and TRBJ2-1; maybe TRBD2 (6 bases). The CDR3 loop spans 17 amino acids. The V gene lost 0 bases and the J gene lost 4 bases, with 16 bases spanning the gap. CDR1 is SGHTA and CDR2 is FQGTGA in the germline V gene. DNA of the CDR3: TGTGCCAGCAGCTTAACTGGGGGGACGAGGATATACAATGAGCAGTTCTTC. Translation: CASSLTGGTRIYNEQFF. Supplemented by reference TRBV7-3 and TRBJ2-1, the full variable domain reads GAGVSQTPSNKVTEKGKYVELRCDPISGHTALYWYRQSLGQGPEFLIYFQGTGAADDSGLPNDRFFAVRPEGSVSTLKIQRTERGDSAVYLCASSLTGGTRIYNEQFFGPGTRLTVL.

In its sample, this clone was seen once. The CDR3, as DNA: TGTGCCAGCAGTTTCACTATGGGTCAGGGACAAGAGACCCAGTACTTC. This sequence encodes CASSFTMGQGQETQYF. This sequence joins TRBV28 and TRBJ2-5; a possible D gene is TRBD1 (5 bases). The CDR3 runs to 16 residues. The V end was cut by 3 bases, the J end by 2 bases, with 16 bases between. From germline, CDR1 is MDHEN and CDR2 SYDVKM.

V is TRBV6-6 and J is TRBJ1-4; tentatively, D is TRBD1 (5 bases). This CDR3 contains 14 residues. With 6 bases removed from V and 7 bases from J, the gap between germline ends came to 15 bases. Germline V gene lookup returns CDR1 MNHNY and CDR2 SVGAGI (reference sequence). As DNA, the CDR3 is TGTGCCAGCAGCTCAGGCCTTGGGGGTGAAAAACTGTTTTTT. It translates to CASSSGLGGEKLFF.

The V and J genes are TRBV7-9 and TRBJ2-5; D remains ambiguous. Trimming took 5 bases from V and 5 from J, leaving 6 bases between them. CDR3 length: 11 amino acids. Germline V gene lookup returns CDR1 SEHNR and CDR2 FQNEAQ (reference sequence). As DNA, the CDR3 is TGTGCCAGCAGCCCGAGGGAGACCCAGTACTTC. Its protein is CASSPRETQYF.

The chain combines TRBV4-3 with TRBJ2-3, with a weak D call TRBD1 (6 bases). V lost 4 bases, J lost 6 bases, and 11 bases lay in between. CDR3 size: 13 residues. Germline V gives CDR1 LGHNA, CDR2 YSLEER. The CDR3 DNA is TGCGCCAGCAGCCCAGGGGAAACGGATACGCAGTATTTT. This translates into CASSPGETDTQYF.

The chain joins TRBV2 to TRBJ1-3; D is possibly TRBD1 (5 bases). The germline CDR1 and CDR2 sequences are SNHLY and FYNNEI. The CDR3 spans 14 residues. Between the trimmed V and J ends, which lost 0 bases and 8 bases, there was a span of 11 bases. CDR3 nucleotides: TGTGCCAGCAGTGAAGCGCAAGGGGTAGACACCATATATTTT. Encoded protein: CASSEAQGVDTIYF.

The rearrangement joins TRBV6-6 to TRBJ1-4; 7 bases are shared with TRBD1. The CDR3 covers 14 residues. J lost 1 base, V lost 6 bases, and 2 bases had no gene match. CDR1 and CDR2 (germline): MNHNY, SVGAGI (reference sequence). CDR3 protein: CASRRQGTNEKLFF. The CDR3 coding sequence is TGTGCCAGCAGGAGACAGGGAACTAATGAAAAACTGTTTTTT.

The rearrangement uses TRBV6-5 and TRBJ1-1; no clear D gene. The CDR3 contains 15 residues. V dropped 2 bases and J dropped 5 bases, with 15 bases sitting between them. Germline assignment: CDR1 MNHEY and CDR2 SVGAGI. The CDR3 reads CASSYGDTLGTEAFF. CDR3 coding DNA: TGTGCCAGCAGTTACGGAGACACCCTAGGAACTGAAGCTTTCTTT.

The rearrangement joins TRBV18 to TRBJ2-7, with 7 nucleotides matching TRBD2. Trimming removed 0 bases from V and 3 bases from J; junction bases left unmatched: 5. This CDR3 region has 15 residues. CDR1 is KGHSH, CDR2 LQKENI, per germline. For the CDR3, the DNA is TGTGCCAGCTCACCACCGGGGGGGGACGTCTACGAGCAGTACTTC. Amino acid sequence: CASSPPGGDVYEQYF.

The rearrangement joins TRBV5-4 to TRBJ1-1; no firm D call. Germline CDR1 is SGHNT and CDR2 is YYREEE (reference sequence). This CDR3 comprises 12 residues. V was clipped by 0 bases and J by 4 bases, with 4 bases between them. The CDR3 reads CASSLDRTEAFF. For the CDR3, the DNA is TGTGCCAGCAGCTTGGATCGCACTGAAGCTTTCTTT.

The chain recombines TRBV5-1 with TRBJ2-1, with TRBD2 matching 10 bases. V was clipped by 0 bases and J by 7 bases; unmatched bases: 4. Germline V gene data show CDR1 as SGHRS and CDR2 as YFSETQ. This CDR3 contains 15 residues. CDR3 in amino acids: CASSLDLAGVNEQFF. CDR3 DNA: TGCGCCAGCAGCTTGGATCTAGCGGGAGTGAATGAGCAGTTCTTC.

The J gene is TRBJ2-7, the V gene TRBV5-1; 9 positions match TRBD1. This CDR3 is built from 14 residues. The germline gives CDR1 SGHRS, CDR2 YFSETQ. After removal of 4 bases from V and 3 bases from J, the junction contained 5 bases not matched to a gene. The CDR3 reads CASSARDRVYEQYF. CDR3 nucleotide sequence: TGCGCCAGCAGCGCCCGGGACAGGGTCTACGAGCAGTACTTC.

This chain uses TRBV10-3 with TRBJ2-3, with 7 bases that match TRBD1. J gave up 0 bases and V 6 bases, and 12 bases lay outside the gene matches. This CDR3 contains 17 residues. The V gene's germline CDR1 is ENHRY and CDR2 SYGVKD. CDR3 DNA: TGTGCCATCAGCGGACAGGAGTTCGCTTCTAGCACAGATACGCAGTATTTT. Amino acids: CAISGQEFASSTDTQYF.

DNA for the CDR3: TGTGCCAGCAGCGTCGAAGAGGGGGGAAACTATGGCTACACCTTC. It is translated as CASSVEEGGNYGYTF. This chain connects TRBV7-2 to TRBJ1-2; tentatively, D is TRBD1 (6 bases). Germline lookup yields CDR1 SGHTA and CDR2 FQGNSA. Deletions cut 5 bases from V and 2 bases from J, with 15 bases between. The CDR3 contains 15 residues.

The gene calls are TRBV11-3 and TRBJ2-2, with 9 bases identical to TRBD2. V was clipped by 0 bases and J by 0 bases; unmatched bases: 5. This CDR3 has 18 residues. Germline loops: CDR1 SGHNT, CDR2 YENEEA. This chain's CDR3 is CASSLDHGGRANTGELFF. CDR3 nucleotide sequence: TGTGCCAGCAGCTTAGATCACGGCGGGAGGGCGAACACCGGGGAGCTGTTTTTT.

V is TRBV11-1 and J is TRBJ2-2, with D perhaps assigned TRBD1 or TRBD2 (5 bases each). This CDR3 is built from 13 residues. V lost 5 bases, J lost 6 bases, and 10 bases lay in between. Germline CDR1 and CDR2: SGHAT and FQDESV (reference sequence). CDR3 DNA sequence: TGTGCCAGCAGCCCTAGCAGGGCCGGGGAGCTGTTTTTT. Translating it yields CASSPSRAGELFF. Using reference TRBV11-1 and TRBJ2-2 for the parts outside the CDR3, the full variable domain is EAEVAQSPRYKITEKSQAVAFWCDPISGHATLYWYRQILGQGPELLVQFQDESVVDDSQLPKDRFSAERLKGVDSTLKIQPAELGDSAMYLCASSPSRAGELFFGEGSRLTVL.

V and J are TRBV14 and TRBJ2-5; 9 nucleotides agree with TRBD2. The germline V gene encodes CDR1 SGHDN and CDR2 FVKESK. V gave up 4 bases and J gave up 3 bases; unmatched junction bases: 3. The CDR3 has 14 amino acids. For the CDR3, the DNA is TGTGCCAGCAGCCCCTGGACTAGCGAAGAGACCCAGTACTTC. Protein sequence: CASSPWTSEETQYF.

The rearrangement joins TRBV30 to TRBJ2-3; 10 bases agree with TRBD2. The CDR3 contains 14 residues. Germline loops: CDR1 GTSNPN, CDR2 SVGIG (reference sequence). Trimming at V came to 2 bases and at J to 4 bases, leaving 3 bases not matched to a gene. The CDR3 region has the DNA TGTGCCTGGAGTCTAGCGGGAGTATCAGATACGCAGTATTTT. Amino acid sequence: CAWSLAGVSDTQYF.

The chain has TRBV10-1 and TRBJ1-2; TRBD1 might be the D (6 bases). CDR3 length equals 13 residues. Germline CDR1 WNHNN, CDR2 SYGVQD (reference sequence). Trimming shortened V by 6 bases and J by 3 bases, and 11 bases separated the two germline ends. Written as DNA, the CDR3 is TGCGCCAGCAGAACAGGGTATTACTATGGCTACACCTTC. Protein sequence: CASRTGYYYGYTF.

This chain connects TRBV7-2 to TRBJ2-3, with D possibly called TRBD1 or TRBD2 (5 bases each). This CDR3 comprises 17 residues. The V and J ends lost 0 bases and 3 bases respectively, with 16 bases between them. Germline V lookup: CDR1 SGHTA, CDR2 FQGNSA. The CDR3 coding sequence is TGTGCCAGCAGCTTAGCCCAGTCGGGGCCCGGGACAGATACGCAGTATTTT. Amino acids: CASSLAQSGPGTDTQYF.

This clone was observed a few times. The chain combines TRBV7-2 with TRBJ2-1, with 7 bases identical to TRBD1. The CDR3 sequence is 16 residues long. Germline CDR1 is SGHTA and CDR2 is FQGNSA. V shed 4 bases and J 12 bases; nucleotides not matched to a gene: 18. In nucleotides, the CDR3 is TGTGCCAGCAGCTCTTATGCCGGGACAGAATATAAGGGGCAGTTCTTC. It specifies CASSSYAGTEYKGQFF.